This entry is about one T cell receptor (beta chain). The antigen this receptor binds is unknown. No clone much larger than this one lies a single base away; base qualities are absent. The CDR3 goes from the cysteine to the phenylalanine over 14 residues. Kept here is only the CDR3 DNA, which spans 42 bases and is read in frame from base 1. CDR1 and CDR2, per the germline V gene, are MNHNS and SASEGT. Germline trimming amounts to 2 bases on V and 9 bases on J, with 5 as the count of junction bases outside the gene matches. This entry comes from a study of T cell clonotyping in hematopoietic cell transplantation (dated by TCRdb to the early 2020s). For the wider study: Recipient samples taken before transplant were obtained following cytoreduction. The study collected more than 120 blood samples from 35 to 45 consecutive transplant recipients and their related donors. Recruitment of patients was conducted between late 2015 and January 2017, and follow-up was continued until late 2020 or death.

Results and caveats for the whole study, not just this receptor: Broader TCR repertoire diversity after transplant was predicted by Inverse Simpson Index values from donors and from recipients before transplant. Overlap with donor repertoires was found for only a small fraction of recipient repertoires, with over 95% found to appear de novo at the given depth. After transplant, TCR diversity in recipients dropped, and pathologically expanded clonotypes increased progressively from day 30 to day 180. The sample size was limited and the cells went unsorted, which meant the CD4 and CD8 repertoire contributions could not be told apart.

This sample's time point label indicates: recipient sample about 28 days before transplant, after cytoreduction. Blood samples were obtained from recipients approximately 28 days before transplant and at days 30, 100 and 180 after transplant. Using Nuclei Lysis Solution, genomic DNA was extracted from unfractionated peripheral blood mononuclear cells that were either fresh or cryopreserved. With the immunoSEQ assay, which is a bias-controlled multiplex PCR relying on V- and J-specific primers, TCR beta CDR3 regions were amplified from genomic DNA. In a second PCR step, the CDR3 amplicons were tagged with a proprietary barcode plus Illumina adapter sequences. CDR3 libraries were sequenced on an Illumina MiSeq instrument. As for how the authors treated the data: immunoSEQ Analyzer 3.0 was used for export and quality control, with R Bioconductor and Immunarch used for downstream analyses. Repertoire metrics were calculated using only productive rearrangements within the normalized downsampled data set. Pathologically expanded clonotypes were defined as those larger than 5 templates in the normalized cohort. The Inverse Simpson Index served as the measure of repertoire diversity. To capture all clonotypes, CMV-specificity analyses were performed on the non-normalized data set. Imported from immuneACCESS, the table was reduced by TCRdb to in-frame sequences with V and J called. These copies leave out some clones; in studies compared against another copy, an unresolved V gene accounts for under half, and the cause of the remainder is not known. V, J and clone size are taken as reported in that table, and D and trimming were inferred from the DNA itself. Counted in this sample were some 9,400 clones; roughly 84% of them appeared once. 25% to 35% of the sample lies in the top ten.

This TCR was recovered from a woman in her fifties or sixties with acute myeloid leukemia. Some clones in this sample may be carry-over from other donors' samples. The chain employs TRBV6-1 and TRBJ2-4; TRBD1 lines up with 9 middle nucleotides. This specimen consisted of peripheral blood mononuclear cells, obtained before stem cell transplant. The DNA reads as follows: TGTGCCAGCAGTGAAAGGGGACAGGGAGGCATTCAGTACTTC. Translated, this is CASSERGQGGIQYF.